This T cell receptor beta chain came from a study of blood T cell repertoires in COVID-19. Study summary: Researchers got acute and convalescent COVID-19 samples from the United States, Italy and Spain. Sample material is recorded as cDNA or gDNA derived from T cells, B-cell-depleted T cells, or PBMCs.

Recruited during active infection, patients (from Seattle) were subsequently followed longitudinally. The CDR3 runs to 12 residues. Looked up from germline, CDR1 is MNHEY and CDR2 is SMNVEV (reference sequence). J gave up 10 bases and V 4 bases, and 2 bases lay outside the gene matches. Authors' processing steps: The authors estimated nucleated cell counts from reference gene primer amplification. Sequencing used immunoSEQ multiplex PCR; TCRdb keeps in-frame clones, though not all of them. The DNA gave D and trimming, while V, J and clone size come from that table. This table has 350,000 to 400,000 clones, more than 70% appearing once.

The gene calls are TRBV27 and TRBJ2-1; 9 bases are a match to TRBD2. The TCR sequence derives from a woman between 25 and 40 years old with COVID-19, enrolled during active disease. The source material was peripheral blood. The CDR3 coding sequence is TGTGCCAGCAGTTCAGGACTAGCGGAGCAGTTCTTC. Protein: CASSSGLAEQFF.